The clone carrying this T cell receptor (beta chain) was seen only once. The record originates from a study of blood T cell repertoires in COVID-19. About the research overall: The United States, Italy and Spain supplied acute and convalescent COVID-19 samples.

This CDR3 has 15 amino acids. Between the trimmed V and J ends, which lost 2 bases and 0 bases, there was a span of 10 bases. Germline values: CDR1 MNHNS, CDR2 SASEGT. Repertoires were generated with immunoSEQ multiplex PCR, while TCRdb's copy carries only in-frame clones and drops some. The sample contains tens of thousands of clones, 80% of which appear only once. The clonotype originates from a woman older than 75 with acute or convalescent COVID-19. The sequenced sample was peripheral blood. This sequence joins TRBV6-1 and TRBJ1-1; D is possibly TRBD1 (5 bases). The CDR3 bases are TGTGCCAGCAGTGAAAGAACAGGAGTGAACACTGAAGCTTTCTTT. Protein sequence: CASSERTGVNTEAFF.